This T cell receptor (beta chain) was observed in a study of T cells in Graves' hyperthyroidism and ophthalmopathy. This clonotype was counted ten times or more. Its antigen remains unknown. The TCR beta CDR3 regions underwent amplification using RNA transcripts as the source. RT-PCR in the first round (using the HTBI primer set) targeted the TCR CDR3. TCRdb passed the multiplex PCR reads through MiXCR, listing each CDR3 protein once. The repertoire holds 500,000 to 650,000 distinct CDR3 sequences, with about 45% as singletons. The diagnoses drew upon clinical symptoms, serum thyroxine and TRAb, thyroid ultrasound and orbital computed tomography. The study's findings and limits: Blood also contained most expanded thyroid clonotypes above 0.001. In validation, the model predicted ophthalmopathy. These predictions came a median about 6.8 months before onset.

Trimming took 5 bases from V and 7 from J; bases not matched to a gene: 8. The CDR3 totals 13 residues. Germline V gene data show CDR1 as MNHNY and CDR2 as SVGAGI (reference sequence). The sample comprised peripheral blood or thyroid tissue (not recorded which). The clonotype originates from an adult woman with Graves' disease, either hyperthyroidism or ophthalmopathy (not recorded which). The chain employs TRBV6-6 and TRBJ2-7, with 7 bases identical to TRBD1. The CDR3 bases are TGTGCCAGCAGTAGAGAGACAGGGCTTGAGCAGTACTTC. Its protein product is CASSRETGLEQYF.